The entry that follows covers one TCR beta chain sequence. The CDR3 consists of 14 residues. Germline V CDR1 and CDR2: KGHSH, LQKENI. V shed 3 bases and J shed 1 base, with 9 bases lying between them. The data stem from a study of CD8 T cells in Susac syndrome. Study information: Within the group of sequenced Susac syndrome patients, 5 or 6 had active disease and roughly eight were in remission.

Reverse transcription used about 0.45 to 1 ug RNA and random hexamers. TCR beta CDR3 was amplified by immunoSEQ multiplex PCR. This amplification extended across 54 Vbeta and 13 Jbeta segments. TCRdb called the immunoSEQ multiplex PCR reads again in MiXCR, with one record for every CDR3 protein. Among roughly 250,000 distinct CDR3 sequences listed, around 96% were seen once. Sequencing of TCR beta was performed on blood CD8+ and CD4+ T cells. Negative isolation was used for CD8+ and CD4+ T cells and FACS enrichment for TEMRA cells. Specimen: CD4+ T cells from PBMCs. V usage is TRBV18 and J usage is TRBJ1-1; D not certain. This sequence was found in a human donor with Susac syndrome. For the CDR3, the DNA is TGTGCCAGCTCACCCGGCGGAAGGAACACTGAAGCTTTCTTT. It is translated as CASSPGGRNTEAFF.